Sequencing of this T cell receptor (beta chain) was carried out in a study of shared clonotypes between healthy human individuals. Study outcomes and limitations: Since donors were few, the genetic and exposure-history diversity represented was limited. Researchers found naive subsets generally carried larger estimated richness than memory subsets.

Comments on this clone: The target antigen is unknown.

CD45RO negativity and positive selection for CCR7 defined naive CD8 cells, a population that excluded terminally differentiated effector memory CD45RA+ cells. V was pared by 7 bases and J by 1 base, with 0 bases of the junction left unmatched. The CDR3 loop spans 14 amino acids. From germline, CDR1 is MNHEY and CDR2 SMNVEV (reference sequence). Sequencing used immunoSEQ multiplex PCR; TCRdb keeps in-frame clones, though not all of them. The sample lists hundreds of thousands of clones; about 96% were seen once. Source material: naive CD8+ T cells sorted from blood. The clonotype comes from a woman aged 30 to 39 in good health. V and J are TRBV27 and TRBJ2-3, with 12 bases lining up with TRBD2. CDR3 DNA: TGTGCCAGCACTAGCGGGAGGGGCACAGATACGCAGTATTTT. Encoded protein: CASTSGRGTDTQYF.